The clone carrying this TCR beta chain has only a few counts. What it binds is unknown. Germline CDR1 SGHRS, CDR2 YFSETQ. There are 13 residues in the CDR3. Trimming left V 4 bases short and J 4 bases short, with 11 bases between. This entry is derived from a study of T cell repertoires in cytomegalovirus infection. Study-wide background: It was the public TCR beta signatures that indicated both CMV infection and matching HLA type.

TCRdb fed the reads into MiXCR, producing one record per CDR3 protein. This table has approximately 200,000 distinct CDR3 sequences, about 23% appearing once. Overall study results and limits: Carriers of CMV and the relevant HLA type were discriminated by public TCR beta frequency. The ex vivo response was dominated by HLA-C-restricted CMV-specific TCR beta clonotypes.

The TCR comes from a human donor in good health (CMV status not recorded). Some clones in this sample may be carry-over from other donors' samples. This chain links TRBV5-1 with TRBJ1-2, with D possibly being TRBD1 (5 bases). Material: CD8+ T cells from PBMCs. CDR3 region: CASSPQVAYGYTF. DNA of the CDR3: TGCGCCAGCAGCCCACAGGTGGCCTATGGCTACACCTTC.